These 24 T cell receptor beta chains came from one sample sequenced in a study of CXCR3-negative and CXCR3-positive naive CD8 T cells. Study conclusions and caveats: Naive CXCR3-positive cells had TRB CDR3s more hydrophobic than those of CXCR3-negative naive cells.

No cognate antigen is known for these TCRs. Each TRB cDNA library was prepared by 5' RACE (with UMI labels). Following a re-call of the 5' RACE reads, TCRdb has one entry per CDR3 protein and lacks DNA. The specimen's table records about 110,000 distinct CDR3 sequences. The sample was naive CXCR3+ CD8+ T cells from blood. Subset reported: CD45RO-CCR7+CD27+CD95- naive CD8+ T cells expressing CXCR3 (TNR3+). These receptors originate from a human donor in good health. Some clones in this sample may be carry-over from other donors' samples.

The CDR3 loop reads CASSLYDNEQFF. This chain links TRBV5-6 with TRBJ2-1. Germline V CDR1 and CDR2: SGHDT, YYEEEE. The CDR3 consists of 12 residues.

The rearrangement links TRBV28 to TRBJ2-5; TCRdb's assignment of TRBD1 cannot be checked, as there is no DNA. The CDR3 has 15 residues. Germline CDR1 is MDHEN and CDR2 is SYDVKM. CDR3 in amino acids: CASSSIRGADETQYF.

The chain links TRBV7-3 to TRBJ2-5; TCRdb outputs TRBD2, but without DNA this stays unchecked. The CDR3 length is 13 residues. Germline V gene data show CDR1 as SGHTA and CDR2 as FQGTGA. The CDR3 protein is CASSLGGQETQYF.

This chain connects TRBV2 to TRBJ1-2; the TRBD1 assignment by TCRdb is unverifiable without DNA. CDR3 length equals 14 residues. Germline V gene lookup returns CDR1 SNHLY and CDR2 FYNNEI. CDR3 region: CASSRRDSDYGYTF.

This chain uses TRBV9 with TRBJ1-1; as DNA is missing, the TRBD1 call by TCRdb cannot be tested. This CDR3 spans 15 amino acids. CDR1 and CDR2 (germline): SGDLS, YYNGEE. CDR3 in amino acids: CASSVAGTGGEEAFF.

The rearrangement links TRBV28 to TRBJ2-3; TCRdb reports TRBD2, a call that lacks DNA to check it against. Germline CDR1 is MDHEN and CDR2 is SYDVKM. The CDR3 loop spans 12 amino acids. This chain's CDR3 is CASSLEGRAQYF.

The rearrangement joins TRBV2 to TRBJ2-4; TCRdb's D call, TRBD2, is unchecked because there is no DNA. Germline lookup yields CDR1 SNHLY and CDR2 FYNNEI. The CDR3 consists of 17 residues. The CDR3 sequence is CASSRTSGGRVKNIQYF. Looking up the rest from reference TRBV2 and TRBJ2-4 gives the full variable domain: EPEVTQTPSHQVTQMGQEVILRCVPISNHLYFYWYRQILGQKVEFLVSFYNNEISEKSEIFDDQFSVERPDGSNFTLKIRSTKLEDSAMYFCASSRTSGGRVKNIQYFGAGTRLSVL.

The J gene is TRBJ1-1, the V gene TRBV14. The CDR3 has 12 residues. Germline lookup yields CDR1 SGHDN and CDR2 FVKESK. The CDR3 region is CASSQVGTEAFF.

This chain links TRBV29-1 with TRBJ1-5; TCRdb's assignment of TRBD1 cannot be checked, as there is no DNA. CDR3 length: 12 amino acids. Germline V gene lookup returns CDR1 SQVTM and CDR2 ANQGSEA. The CDR3 protein is CSVEGQGEPQHF.

V gene TRBV21-1 combines with J gene TRBJ2-7; absent DNA, TCRdb's TRBD1 call cannot be checked. TRBV21-1 is a pseudogene locus. This CDR3 comprises 15 residues. The CDR3 spells CASSKLRDRGDEQYF.

V and J are TRBV20-1 and TRBJ1-1. The CDR3 has 16 amino acids. CDR1 and CDR2 (germline): DFQATT, SNEGSKA (reference sequence). CDR3 protein: CSAPDPLAQLEAEAFF.

This chain joins TRBV10-3 and TRBJ2-7. Germline V gene sequence: CDR1 ENHRY, CDR2 SYGVKD. The CDR3 totals 14 residues. The CDR3 protein is CAISESRPVSEQYF.

V is TRBV7-9 and J is TRBJ2-7; the TCRdb D gene call, TRBD1, has no DNA to confirm it. This CDR3 comprises 14 residues. Germline V gene lookup returns CDR1 SEHNR and CDR2 FQNEAQ (reference sequence). The CDR3 spells CASRSTGPPYEQYF.

The rearrangement joins TRBV6-5 to TRBJ1-1. From germline, CDR1 is MNHEY and CDR2 SVGAGI. The CDR3 totals 13 residues. Here the CDR3 reads CASSYRSGSEAFF.

This chain links TRBV6-2 or TRBV6-3 with TRBJ2-1; the TCRdb call, TRBD1, lacks DNA for checking. The length of the CDR3 is 17 residues. The germline V gene encodes CDR1 MNHEY and CDR2 SVGEGT. The CDR3 spells CASSSRTGRDYYNEQFF.

The chain has TRBV27 and TRBJ1-1; TCRdb picks TRBD1, but there is no DNA to check that call. Germline V gene data show CDR1 as MNHEY and CDR2 as SMNVEV (reference sequence). The CDR3 runs to 12 residues. CDR3 sequence reads: CASSFPGAGAFF.

The chain employs TRBV20-1 and TRBJ2-1; TCRdb designates TRBD2, a call that cannot be tested without DNA. The CDR3 is made up of 12 amino acids. Germline loops: CDR1 DFQATT, CDR2 SNEGSKA (reference sequence). The CDR3 spells CSGSEGRLEQFF.

The chain carries TRBV28 and TRBJ2-6. This CDR3 comprises 15 residues. In germline, CDR1 is MDHEN, CDR2 SYDVKM. CDR3 loop: CASSLTLSGANVLTF.

The rearrangement joins TRBV5-1 to TRBJ2-5; lacking DNA, the TRBD2 call made by TCRdb goes unchecked. CDR3 length equals 17 residues. Germline lookup yields CDR1 SGHRS and CDR2 YFSETQ. Here the CDR3 reads CASSSPSGLRNQETQYF.

The rearrangement links TRBV20-1 to TRBJ2-2. The CDR3 totals 13 residues. CDR1 and CDR2 (germline): DFQATT, SNEGSKA (reference sequence). CDR3 residues: CSALRLNTGELFF.

CDR3 protein: CASSLDGQETQYF. The V call is TRBV7-6, the J call TRBJ2-5. The germline V gene encodes CDR1 SGHVS and CDR2 FNYEAQ. The CDR3 is made up of 13 amino acids.

The chain is built from TRBV6-5 and TRBJ1-2. The CDR3 consists of 15 residues. Germline-derived CDR1 and CDR2 are MNHEY and SVGAGI. The chain's CDR3 is CASSYFGEGTYGYTF.

The chain uses TRBV7-2 and TRBJ1-5; the TRBD1 assignment by TCRdb is unverifiable without DNA. The CDR3 totals 12 residues. Germline V CDR1 and CDR2: SGHTA, FQGNSA. CDR3 in amino acids: CASSLYRVREHF.

The genes are TRBV5-1 and TRBJ2-7; TCRdb gives TRBD1 as the D gene, but with no DNA this cannot be confirmed. Per the germline V gene, CDR1 is SGHRS and CDR2 is YFSETQ. The CDR3 is made up of 15 amino acids. CDR3 loop: CASSPSQGLAYEQYF.